These 7 T cell receptor beta chains were all obtained from the same sample, sequenced in a study of T-cell reconstitution after alpha-beta-depleted transplantation in children. The TCRbeta library incorporated unique molecular identifiers. One entry per CDR3 protein, called by TCRdb with MiXCR from the PCR reads. The table records some 340,000 distinct CDR3 sequences, under 13% of them present only once. The material sequenced was PBMCs from the stem cell graft donor, taken from the stem cell graft. The receptors stem from a human donor who donated a stem cell graft to a child with acute lymphoblastic leukemia.

This clonotype has a handful of counts. The chain has TRBV6-2 or TRBV6-3 and TRBJ2-1; 10 nucleotides match TRBD2. V trimming: 5 bases; J trimming: 7 bases; junction bases outside the gene matches: 14. Germline lookup yields CDR1 MNHEY and CDR2 SVGEGT. The CDR3 loop spans 17 amino acids. CDR3: CASSGPEWSGRANEQFF. The CDR3 DNA sequence: TGTGCCAGCAGTGGTCCTGAGTGGAGCGGGAGGGCGAATGAGCAGTTCTTC.

This clonotype has a handful of counts. The chain uses TRBV5-5 and TRBJ1-1; D uncertain. The CDR3 runs to 13 residues. From germline, CDR1 is SGHKS and CDR2 YYEKEE (reference sequence). Between the trimmed V and J ends, which lost 0 bases and 5 bases, there was a span of 8 bases. CDR3 bases: TGTGCCAGCAGCTTGGCATTCGGGACTGAAGCTTTCTTT. Its protein is CASSLAFGTEAFF.

This chain links TRBV6-1 with TRBJ2-1; 16 nucleotides align to TRBD2. Germline loops: CDR1 MNHNS, CDR2 SASEGT. The junction had 7 bases not matched to a gene; V was cut back by 5 bases and J by 15 bases. This CDR3 spans 14 amino acids. DNA for the CDR3: TGTGCCAGCAGTACCGGGACTAGCGGGAGGGGCACGTTCTTC. It encodes CASSTGTSGRGTFF.

The chain joins TRBV4-2 to TRBJ1-3; D call uncertain. V was clipped by 0 bases and J by 0 bases, with 12 bases between them. The germline V gene has CDR1 LGHNA and CDR2 YNFKEQ. The CDR3 contains 17 residues. CDR3 sequence: CASSQEKGAYSGNTIYF. The CDR3 coding sequence is TGTGCCAGCAGCCAAGAGAAGGGTGCTTACTCTGGAAACACCATATATTTT.

This clonotype was counted between two and nine times. The V and J genes are TRBV7-9 and TRBJ1-3; D is unclear. The ends were cut back, 7 bases at V and 0 bases at J, with 10 bases in the middle. The CDR3 runs to 14 residues. Germline CDR1 reads SEHNR; CDR2 reads FQNEAQ (reference sequence). CDR3 bases: TGTGCCAGCATCCAGAGTGTCTCTGGAAACACCATATATTTT. Its translation: CASIQSVSGNTIYF.

V usage is TRBV7-2 and J usage is TRBJ2-3; D tentatively fits TRBD1 or TRBD2 (6 bases each). V shed 1 base and J shed 4 bases, with 9 bases lying between them. Germline CDR1 SGHTA, CDR2 FQGNSA. The CDR3 is 14 residues long. DNA of the CDR3: TGTGCCAGCAGCTTAGGGGGGGCCCCAGATACGCAGTATTTT. Protein sequence: CASSLGGAPDTQYF. The complete variable domain, with remaining parts taken from reference TRBV7-2 and TRBJ2-3, reads GAGVSQSPSNKVTEKGKDVELRCDPISGHTALYWYRQSLGQGLEFLIYFQGNSAPDKSGLPSDRFSAERTGGSVSTLTIQRTQQEDSAVYLCASSLGGAPDTQYFGPGTRLTVL.

The V gene is TRBV14, the J gene TRBJ2-1, with TRBD2 as a possible D gene (5 bases). Germline loops: CDR1 SGHDN, CDR2 FVKESK. The CDR3 has 12 amino acids. Trimming left V 5 bases short and J 8 bases short, with 10 bases between. CDR3 region: CASSRSSYEQFF. CDR3 DNA sequence: TGTGCCAGCAGCAGATCTAGCTATGAGCAGTTCTTC.